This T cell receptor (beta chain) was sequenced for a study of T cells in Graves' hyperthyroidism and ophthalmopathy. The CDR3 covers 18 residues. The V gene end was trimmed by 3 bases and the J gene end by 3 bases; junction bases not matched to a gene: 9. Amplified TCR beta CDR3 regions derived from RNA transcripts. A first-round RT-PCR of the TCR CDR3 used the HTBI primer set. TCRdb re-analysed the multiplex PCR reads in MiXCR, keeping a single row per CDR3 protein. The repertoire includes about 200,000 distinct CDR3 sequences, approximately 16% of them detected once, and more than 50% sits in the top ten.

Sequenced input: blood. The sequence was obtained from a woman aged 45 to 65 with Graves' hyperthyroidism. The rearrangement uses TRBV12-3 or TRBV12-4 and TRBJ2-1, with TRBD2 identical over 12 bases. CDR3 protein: CASSLGGLLAGGYNEQFF. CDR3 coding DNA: TGTGCCAGCAGTTTGGGGGGGCTACTAGCGGGGGGCTACAATGAGCAGTTCTTC.